This T cell receptor beta chain was retrieved from a study of beta chain features in type 1 diabetes. Findings and limits, study-wide: Shortening that was moderate but significant affected the TCRB CDR3s of Type 1 diabetes patients in all four CD4+ subsets.

This clone was counted at least ten times. Antigen unknown. What was sequenced were expressed TCRB transcripts, since all of the isolated RNA had been reverse transcribed. Generated by immunoSEQ multiplex PCR, the TCRdb table keeps only in-frame clones and is missing some. The sample holds 95,000 to 150,000 clones, 16% seen once. Material: central memory CD4+ T cells from blood. The TCR sequence derives from a man aged 30-40 years with type 1 diabetes.

In DNA, the CDR3 is TGCGCCAGCAGCCAGAACAACAGGGTCGAGGCTGAAAAACTGTTTTTT. Its translation is CASSQNNRVEAEKLFF. V and J are TRBV4-3 and TRBJ1-4, with D possibly matching TRBD1 (6 bases). Trimming cost V 3 bases and J 7 bases, with 18 bases left between them. The CDR3 has 16 residues. Germline V gene lookup returns CDR1 LGHNA and CDR2 YSLEER.